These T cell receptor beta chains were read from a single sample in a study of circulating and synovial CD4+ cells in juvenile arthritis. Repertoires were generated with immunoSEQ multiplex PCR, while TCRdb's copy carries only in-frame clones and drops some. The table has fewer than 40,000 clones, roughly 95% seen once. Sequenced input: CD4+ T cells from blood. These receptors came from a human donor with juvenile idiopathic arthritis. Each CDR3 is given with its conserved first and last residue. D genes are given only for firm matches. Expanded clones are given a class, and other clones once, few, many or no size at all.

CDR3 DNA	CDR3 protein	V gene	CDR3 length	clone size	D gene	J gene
TGCGCCAGCAGCCCGGTGGGGGCCGGAGAGACCCAGTACTTC	CASSPVGAGETQYF	TRBV5-1	14	NA	NA	TRBJ2-5
TGCGCCAGCAGTTTTCCGGGACAGGGCTCCTACGAGCAGTACTTC	CASSFPGQGSYEQYF	TRBV10-1	15	NA	TRBD1	TRBJ2-7
TGTGCCAGTAACTCCGGCGGGCTAGTTTTGCATGAGCAGTTCTTC	CASNSGGLVLHEQFF	TRBV13	15	NA	NA	TRBJ2-1
TGTGCCAGCAGCTCGAGGGATACGCAGTATTTT	CASSSRDTQYF	TRBV11-2	11	NA	NA	TRBJ2-3
TGTGCCAGCAGCCACGCAGGGTTCTACGAGCAGTACTTC	CASSHAGFYEQYF	TRBV7-9	13	NA	NA	TRBJ2-7
TGTGCCAGCAGTCGGGGGGACTATGGCTACACCTTC	CASSRGDYGYTF	TRBV6-1	12	NA	NA	TRBJ1-2
TGTGCTAGTGGATCCGTAACTAGCGGAACGTTTCAAGAGCAGTTCTTC	CASGSVTSGTFQEQFF	TRBV12-5	16	NA	TRBD2	TRBJ2-1
TGCGCCAGCAGCGGTCTGCGGGAGGCCGGGGAGCTGTTTTTT	CASSGLREAGELFF	TRBV5-1	14	NA	TRBD2	TRBJ2-2
TGTGCCAGCAGCCAAGGGGCTTGGACAGGGATAACCTACGAGCAGTACTTC	CASSQGAWTGITYEQYF	TRBV16	17	NA	TRBD1	TRBJ2-7
TGTGCCAGCAGCTTAGTGGGACTAGCGGGAGATTCCTACGAGCAGTACTTC	CASSLVGLAGDSYEQYF	TRBV7-8	17	NA	TRBD2	TRBJ2-7
TGTGCCAGCAGCTCCCCGGGACTAGCGGAAGGGACCCAGTACTTC	CASSSPGLAEGTQYF	TRBV5-4	15	NA	TRBD2	TRBJ2-5
TGTGCCAGCTCACCACCGTCCCGGGGGACGAACACCGGGGAGCTGTTTTTT	CASSPPSRGTNTGELFF	TRBV18	17	NA	NA	TRBJ2-2
TGTGCCAGCAGCTCAACCCGGGGACAGGGGGCTTACTATGGCTACACCTTC	CASSSTRGQGAYYGYTF	TRBV7-9	17	NA	TRBD1	TRBJ1-2
TGTGCCAGCAGCCGGAGACTAGCGGGCAGCTCCTACGAGCAGTACTTC	CASSRRLAGSSYEQYF	TRBV7-2	16	NA	TRBD2	TRBJ2-7
TGCGCCAGCAGCGCGGACAGGGGGAATTCACCCCTCCACTTT	CASSADRGNSPLHF	TRBV5-1	14	NA	TRBD1	TRBJ1-6
TGTGCCAGTAGATTAAACAGGCTTGGCACAGATACGCAGTATTTT	CASRLNRLGTDTQYF	TRBV19	15	NA	NA	TRBJ2-3
TGTGCCAGCAGCACCTATGACAGGGTCCTTAAAGGGGAGCTGTTTTTT	CASSTYDRVLKGELFF	TRBV7-6	16	NA	TRBD1	TRBJ2-2
TGTGCCAGCAGCCCCCAAACGGTTTTAGCGGGCGAGCAGTACTTC	CASSPQTVLAGEQYF	TRBV7-2	15	once	TRBD2	TRBJ2-7
TGTGCCAGCAGCCCCGTCAGGGGTGCCGAGCAGTACTTC	CASSPVRGAEQYF	TRBV11-3	13	NA	NA	TRBJ2-7
TGTGCCAGCAGCCCCGGACCACTCAGGGGAATCGATGGCTACACCTTC	CASSPGPLRGIDGYTF	TRBV28	16	NA	NA	TRBJ1-2
TGTGCCAGCAGCTTGGTCGGCGGGAGGGATGAGCAGTTCTTC	CASSLVGGRDEQFF	TRBV5-4	14	once	TRBD2	TRBJ2-1
TGTGCCAGTACCCTGGACAGGGACTATGGCTACACCTTC	CASTLDRDYGYTF	TRBV19	13	NA	TRBD1	TRBJ1-2
TGTGCCAGCAGCCAAGATGGATTGGGTGACGGGCAGGGTTCCAACGAGCAGTACTTC	CASSQDGLGDGQGSNEQYF	TRBV4-2	19	NA	NA	TRBJ2-7
TGCGCCAGCAGCCACTCTTCTTCACGAACTAGCGGCTACGGGCAGTACTTC	CASSHSSSRTSGYGQYF	TRBV4-3	17	NA	TRBD2	TRBJ2-7
TGCGCCAGCAGCCATCCGGGAGAGACCCAGTACTTC	CASSHPGETQYF	TRBV4-1	12	NA	NA	TRBJ2-5